The 2 T cell receptor beta chains reported below all come from one sample, sequenced in a study of control samples from healthy donors and cancer patients. TCRdb's copy holds only in-frame clones and misses some; the assay was immunoSEQ multiplex PCR. The sample includes about 110,000 clones, just over 90% of them seen just once. The sequencing input was blood. These receptors were obtained from a human donor in good health. The donor label of this sample is uncertain.

This clone was seen only once. The DNA for the CDR3 is TGCGCCAGCAGCCAAGATCCCTCGGGGTCGGTGGGTTTCGAGCAGTTCTTC. It is translated as CASSQDPSGSVGFEQFF. This chain links TRBV4-1 with TRBJ2-1, with D perhaps TRBD2 (5 bases). Germline V CDR1 and CDR2: MGHRA, YSYEKL. The V gene lost 0 bases and the J gene lost 10 bases, with 22 bases spanning the gap. This CDR3 is built from 17 residues.

The chain employs TRBV19 and TRBJ1-5; D is unclear. The germline CDR1 and CDR2 sequences are LNHDA and SQIVND (reference sequence). The CDR3 has 14 residues. V lost 7 bases, J lost 0 bases, and 10 bases lay in between. In DNA form, the CDR3 reads TGTGCCAGTATCGGGAGCAGTAGCAATCAGCCCCAGCATTTT. It codes for CASIGSSSNQPQHF.